This T cell receptor (beta chain) came from a study of CD8 T cells in ankylosing spondylitis. Findings and limits, study-wide: Among TCR beta sequences, a motif of roughly 8 highly homologous variants appeared characteristic of ankylosing spondylitis blood. Several of the motif variants were reported before in synovial fluid and blood from reactive arthritis.

This clonotype turned up a few times. Antigen unknown. Each CDR3 protein gets one entry after TCRdb re-called the 5' RACE reads with MiXCR. The sample contains 700,000 or so distinct CDR3 sequences, roughly 20% of which appear only once. The sample consisted of blood, either unsorted or a sorted T cell fraction (not recorded which). The origin of this receptor is a male donor with ankylosing spondylitis.

The CDR3 protein is CASSLPGQGTSYGYTF. The CDR3 nucleotides are TGTGCCAGCAGCCTACCGGGACAGGGTACGAGCTATGGCTACACCTTC. The chain employs TRBV5-4 and TRBJ1-2; 9 nucleotides match TRBD1. Germline CDR1 reads SGHNT; CDR2 reads YYREEE (reference sequence). The CDR3 length is 16 residues. V shed 4 bases, J shed 4 bases, and the junction held 11 bases outside the gene matches.